This paragraph reports one T cell receptor beta chain. Its antigen is undetermined. Bulk tissue was left unsorted, and RNA and DNA were co-extracted from roughly 20-30 mg of it. Patients had primary liver carcinoma treated by surgical resection. The germline gives CDR1 MRHNA, CDR2 SNTAGT. V gave up 6 bases and J gave up 10 bases; unmatched junction bases: 7. The CDR3 contains 14 residues. This specimen belongs to a study of tumor-infiltrating lymphocytes in primary liver carcinoma. Whole-study context: Samples had roughly 3.65 to 7.5 million productive TCRbeta reads, comparable between tissue types.

A constant-region primer served to make TCR beta cDNA from roughly 500 ng total RNA. Library construction for TCR beta comprised three nested multiplex PCR rounds performed with slightly modified ARM-PCR. The first two PCR rounds, roughly 11 cycles each, used TRBV1-TRBV30 forward primers and a C-beta reverse primer. TCRdb re-derived calls from the multiplex PCR reads in MiXCR, one entry per CDR3 protein. The data hold 85,000 to 100,000 distinct CDR3 sequences, with less than 70% observed a single time. Study-wide results and caveats: Tumors reached a significantly greater top-250-clone fraction than blood did (p = 0.039).

The genes are TRBV6-4 and TRBJ1-6, with 9 bases that match TRBD1. Sequenced: tumor-adjacent normal liver tissue. The receptor's source is a man aged 35-49 years with primary liver carcinoma and hepatitis B virus infection. The CDR3 spells CASSPGQGYSPLHF. As DNA, the CDR3 is TGTGCCAGCAGCCCAGGACAGGGGTACTCACCCCTCCACTTT.